The T cell receptor beta chain under discussion was sequenced for a study of cytomegalovirus exposure and HLA in healthy donors. Study-level information: Across around 400 genotyped donors, around 82% landed in the Caucasian-associated ancestry cluster. Points from the study as a whole: Presence/absence analyses treated sequencing depth as roughly uniform across donors. An Asian-associated ancestry cluster reportedly showed fewer N-insertions than the roughly 600-donor mean in a later analysis.

The PCR contained 60 Vbeta and 13 Jbeta primers. Sequencing used immunoSEQ multiplex PCR; TCRdb keeps in-frame clones, though not all of them. The sample carries fewer than 110,000 clones, about 85% recorded once. Regarding this clone: Its antigen is not identified.

The specimen sequenced was PBMCs. This receptor was obtained from a man aged 25-40 years in good health and CMV-seronegative.

The CDR3 loop is CATINVQSGQDGYTF. For the CDR3, the DNA is TGTGCCACCATCAACGTCCAGTCAGGCCAAGATGGCTACACCTTC. This chain connects TRBV10-3 to TRBJ1-2, with D unresolved. Germline loops: CDR1 ENHRY, CDR2 SYGVKD. The CDR3 extends over 15 amino acids. With 10 bases removed from V and 6 bases from J, the gap between germline ends came to 24 bases.